Each of the 7 T cell receptor beta chains below was sequenced from the same sample in a study of shared clonotypes between healthy human individuals (dated by TCRdb to between 2020 and 2021). The library relied on the immunoSEQ multiplex PCR assay. TCRdb obtained this table from immuneACCESS and retained in-frame rearrangements with V and J assigned. These tables miss some clones; where compared with another copy, unresolved V genes account for less than half of the shortfall, and the remainder is unexplained. This sample gives roughly 500,000 clones in total; roughly three quarters of them show up just once. Less than 15% of the sample lies in the top ten. The sequencing input was PBMCs. The receptor set was obtained from a woman aged 40 to 50 in good health. Some clones in this sample may be carry-over from other donors' samples.

The CDR3 sequence: CASSRDRNYGYTF. The CDR3 bases are TGTGCCAGCAGCAGGGACAGAAACTATGGCTACACCTTC. The V gene is TRBV6-1, the J gene TRBJ1-2; 7 nucleotides line up with TRBD1. Looked up from germline, CDR1 is MNHNS and CDR2 is SASEGT. J was trimmed by 2 bases and V by 6 bases; bases with no gene match: 3. This CDR3 region has 13 residues.

A single count supports this clone. J is TRBJ2-5 and V is TRBV27; D not resolved. V was cut by 7 bases and J by 7 bases, with 4 bases left in between. This CDR3 contains 9 residues. The germline V gene has CDR1 MNHEY and CDR2 SMNVEV (reference sequence). DNA for the CDR3: TGTGCCAGCAAAGGGACCCAGTACTTC. Amino acids: CASKGTQYF.

This clone showed up just a few times. The chain couples TRBV6-1 to TRBJ2-1; TRBD2 matches at 14 bases. The germline V gene encodes CDR1 MNHNS and CDR2 SASEGT. The CDR3 has 14 amino acids. The trim removed 2 bases at V and 12 bases at J, leaving 3 bases unmatched. The chain's CDR3 is CASSERGTSGRQFF. CDR3 coding DNA: TGTGCCAGCAGTGAAAGGGGGACTAGCGGGAGGCAGTTCTTC.

This chain links TRBV7-9 with TRBJ2-3; the match to TRBD2 covers 9 bases. Trimming cost V 8 bases and J 6 bases; bases outside gene matches: 9. Germline V CDR1 and CDR2: SEHNR, FQNEAQ (reference sequence). This CDR3 region has 14 residues. The CDR3 bases are TGTGCCAGCCCAGGGACGGCGGGAGGGGATACGCAGTATTTT. Its translation is CASPGTAGGDTQYF.

As regards this clone: This CDR3 is also generated by other DNA sequences in the sample. As DNA, the CDR3 is TGTGCCAGCAGCCAGGAGACAGGGGGCGCCTACGAGCAGTACTTC. The encoded protein is CASSQETGGAYEQYF. The chain has TRBV4-2 and TRBJ2-7; 10 bases are a match to TRBD1. This CDR3 has 15 residues. The V segment lost 3 bases and the J segment 2 bases; nucleotides outside the gene matches: 4. Germline V gene lookup returns CDR1 LGHNA and CDR2 YNFKEQ.

This chain joins TRBV2 and TRBJ2-5; TRBD1 might be the D (5 bases). Trimming cost V 10 bases and J 0 bases, with 12 bases left between them. CDR1 is SNHLY, CDR2 FYNNEI, per germline. The CDR3 spans 13 residues. DNA of the CDR3: TGTGCCACTACCACGGACAACCAAGAGACCCAGTACTTC. It specifies CATTTDNQETQYF.

This clone turned up a few times. V is TRBV20-1 and J is TRBJ1-1; unclear D gene. V lost 3 bases to trimming and J lost 10 bases, with 3 bases between them. Germline lookup yields CDR1 DFQATT and CDR2 SNEGSKA (reference sequence). CDR3 size: 8 residues. The CDR3 loop is CSASSAFF. In DNA form, the CDR3 reads TGCAGTGCTAGCTCAGCTTTCTTT.